These T cell receptor beta chains were read from a single sample in a study of blood T cell repertoires in COVID-19. Sequencing used immunoSEQ multiplex PCR; TCRdb keeps in-frame clones, though not all of them. The sample has 400,000 or so clones, 80% to 95% seen once. The sequenced material came from PBMCs or T cells enriched from blood (not recorded which). These receptors were taken from a man younger than 35 who had recovered from COVID-19. Each CDR3 is given with its conserved first and last residue. The D gene is left open where the match is weak. Only some rows state a clone size, as once, few, many or a class for expanded clones.

j_call	d_call	v_call	clone_size	cdr3_aa	cdr3_nt
TRBJ1-1	NA	TRBV12-3/TRBV12-4	NA	CASSRNTEAFF	TGTGCCAGCAGCCGTAACACTGAAGCTTTCTTT
TRBJ2-1	NA	TRBV27	NA	CASSLTRATDYNEQFF	TGTGCCAGCAGTTTAACCCGAGCGACCGATTACAATGAGCAGTTCTTC
TRBJ1-6	NA	TRBV5-1	NA	CASSASGHPNSPLHF	TGCGCCAGCAGCGCATCGGGACATCCCAATTCACCCCTCCACTTT
TRBJ1-4	NA	TRBV6-2/TRBV6-3	NA	CASSYIPATNEKLFF	TGTGCCAGCAGTTACATCCCCGCAACTAATGAAAAACTGTTTTTT
TRBJ2-1	NA	TRBV27	NA	CASSLWGGASSYNEQFF	TGTGCCAGCAGTTTATGGGGCGGGGCAAGCTCCTACAATGAGCAGTTCTTC
TRBJ1-6	NA	TRBV30	few	CAWGSRSSYNSPLHF	TGTGCCTGGGGTAGTAGAAGCTCCTATAATTCACCCCTCCACTTT
TRBJ1-4	NA	TRBV19	once	CASSGQGNEKLFF	TGTGCCAGTAGTGGGCAGGGGAATGAAAAACTGTTTTTT
TRBJ1-2	NA	TRBV29-1	NA	CSVEDGGASGTF	TGCAGCGTTGAAGATGGAGGGGCCTCTGGGACCTTC
TRBJ2-5	NA	TRBV13	NA	CASSPGSGETQYF	TGTGCCAGCAGCCCCGGGTCTGGGGAGACCCAGTACTTC
TRBJ1-5	TRBD1	TRBV30	NA	CAWNQQGYNQPQHF	TGTGCCTGGAACCAACAGGGGTACAATCAGCCCCAGCATTTT
TRBJ1-2	NA	TRBV6-5	NA	CASSYYRGGYTF	TGTGCCAGCAGTTACTACCGGGGAGGCTACACCTTC
TRBJ2-3	TRBD1	TRBV9	NA	CASSVSTGTGADTQYF	TGTGCCAGCAGCGTGTCCACCGGGACAGGGGCGGATACGCAGTATTTT
TRBJ1-5	NA	TRBV18	NA	CASSPGGFSNQPQHF	TGTGCCAGCTCACCAGGGGGCTTTAGCAATCAGCCCCAGCATTTT
TRBJ1-6	TRBD1	TRBV28	NA	CASSLIGTGDNSPLHF	TGTGCCAGCAGCTTAATCGGGACAGGAGATAATTCACCCCTCCACTTT
TRBJ1-6	NA	TRBV4-2	NA	CASSPWASSYNSPLHF	TGTGCCAGCAGCCCCTGGGCAAGCTCCTATAATTCACCCCTCCACTTT
TRBJ1-1	NA	TRBV25-1	NA	CASSGTGPEAFF	TGTGCCAGCAGTGGAACAGGGCCTGAAGCTTTCTTT
TRBJ1-2	NA	TRBV11-2	NA	CASSLDRTDTYTF	TGTGCCAGCAGCTTAGACCGGACAGATACCTACACCTTC
TRBJ2-2	TRBD1	TRBV28	NA	CASSPPTGGFLNTGELFF	TGTGCCAGCAGCCCTCCTACAGGGGGCTTCTTAAACACCGGGGAGCTGTTTTTT
TRBJ1-6	NA	TRBV18	NA	CASSPPGGEYSPLHF	TGTGCCAGCTCACCACCGGGGGGAGAATACTCACCCCTCCACTTT
TRBJ2-1	NA	TRBV5-1	NA	CASSFADFYNEQFF	TGCGCCAGCAGCTTTGCGGATTTCTACAATGAGCAGTTCTTC
TRBJ1-2	NA	TRBV5-1	NA	CASSPQRGNRVDGYTF	TGCGCCAGCAGCCCACAGAGGGGGAACCGGGTTGATGGCTACACCTTC
TRBJ1-3	NA	TRBV5-1	few	CASSWAGVSGNTIYF	TGCGCCAGCAGCTGGGCAGGGGTTTCTGGAAACACCATATATTTT
TRBJ1-5	TRBD1	TRBV30	once	CAWTGQVRAQPQHF	TGTGCCTGGACCGGACAGGTCAGGGCTCAGCCCCAGCATTTT
TRBJ1-5	NA	TRBV27	NA	CASSTSGLSNQPQHF	TGTGCCAGCAGTACATCGGGACTATCGAATCAGCCCCAGCATTTT
TRBJ1-5	NA	TRBV3-1/TRBV3-2	NA	CASSPRGPSNQPQHF	TGTGCCAGCTCTCCACGTGGGCCCAGCAATCAGCCCCAGCATTTT
TRBJ2-2	TRBD2	TRBV7-9	NA	CASSQGGLATGELFF	TGTGCCAGCAGCCAAGGGGGACTAGCGACCGGGGAGCTGTTTTTT
TRBJ1-1	TRBD1	TRBV5-4	NA	CASSLRSMTGGTEAFF	TGTGCCAGCAGCTTGAGGTCCATGACAGGGGGCACTGAAGCTTTCTTT
TRBJ1-1	NA	TRBV2	NA	CASTQGRTDTEAFF	TGTGCCAGCACTCAGGGGCGGACGGACACTGAAGCTTTCTTT
TRBJ1-1	NA	TRBV11-2	NA	CASSPTLTTGGEKNTEAFF	TGTGCCAGCAGCCCTACGCTTACTACCGGGGGGGAGAAGAACACTGAAGCTTTCTTT
TRBJ2-2	NA	TRBV7-3	few	CASSLISNTGELFF	TGTGCCAGCAGCTTAATCTCGAACACCGGGGAGCTGTTTTTT
TRBJ2-3	TRBD2	TRBV27	NA	CASSKAREVVTQYF	TGTGCCAGCAGTAAGGCGCGGGAGGTCGTTACGCAGTATTTT
TRBJ2-3	TRBD2	TRBV9	NA	CASSVDWGGSVIGTDTQYF	TGTGCCAGCAGCGTAGACTGGGGGGGGAGCGTAATAGGCACAGATACGCAGTATTTT
TRBJ1-1	NA	TRBV19	NA	CASSIRSYTEAFF	TGTGCCAGTAGTATCCGGAGTTACACTGAAGCTTTCTTT
TRBJ2-6	TRBD2	TRBV5-4	NA	CASSSGGLTGANVLTF	TGTGCCAGCAGCTCGGGAGGGCTTACTGGGGCCAACGTCCTGACTTTC
TRBJ2-7	NA	TRBV5-5	few	CASSLNAEPIRGGYF	TGTGCCAGCAGCTTGAACGCAGAACCTATTAGGGGCGGGTACTTC
TRBJ2-1	TRBD2	TRBV19	NA	CASSSELAGGSEQFF	TGTGCCAGTAGTTCCGAACTAGCGGGAGGTAGTGAGCAGTTCTTC
TRBJ2-6	NA	TRBV6-4	NA	CASSNLQGSGANVLTF	TGTGCCAGCAGTAACCTACAGGGCTCTGGGGCCAACGTCCTGACTTTC
TRBJ2-7	NA	TRBV27	few	CASSLGPLGTYEQYF	TGTGCCAGCAGTTTAGGGCCCCTGGGGACTTACGAGCAGTACTTC
TRBJ1-2	NA	TRBV12-3/TRBV12-4	NA	CASSLGQNYGYTF	TGTGCCAGCAGTTTAGGACAGAACTATGGCTACACCTTC
TRBJ2-7	TRBD1	TRBV3-1/TRBV3-2	NA	CASSRKGTGGREQYF	TGTGCCAGCAGCCGCAAGGGGACAGGGGGACGCGAGCAGTACTTC
TRBJ2-3	NA	TRBV4-1	NA	CASSQGLAGRDTQYF	TGCGCCAGCAGCCAAGGACTGGCGGGGAGAGATACGCAGTATTTT
TRBJ1-4	TRBD1	TRBV18	few	CASSPPGTVNEKLFF	TGTGCCAGCTCACCTCCCGGGACAGTTAATGAAAAACTGTTTTTT
TRBJ2-7	NA	TRBV12-3/TRBV12-4	NA	CASSLVLYYEQYF	TGTGCCAGCAGTTTAGTTCTTTACTACGAGCAGTACTTC
TRBJ1-2	NA	TRBV30	NA	CACDTGLDYGYTF	TGTGCCTGTGATACAGGGCTTGATTATGGCTACACCTTC
TRBJ2-3	TRBD2	TRBV7-2	NA	CASSLETLLAGETGDTQYF	TGTGCCAGCAGCTTAGAAACACTTTTAGCGGGAGAAACAGGAGATACGCAGTATTTT
TRBJ1-5	NA	TRBV19	NA	CASRDSINQPQHF	TGTGCCAGTAGGGACAGCATCAATCAGCCCCAGCATTTT
TRBJ2-2	NA	TRBV4-1	NA	CASSHVGEYTGELFF	TGCGCCAGCAGCCATGTCGGGGAGTACACCGGGGAGCTGTTTTTT
TRBJ1-3	NA	TRBV28	NA	CASSIRSSGNTIYF	TGTGCCAGCAGTATTCGGAGCTCTGGAAACACCATATATTTT
TRBJ1-5	NA	TRBV2	NA	CASSRRGSNQPQHF	TGTGCCAGCAGCCGCAGGGGTAGCAATCAGCCCCAGCATTTT
TRBJ2-1	TRBD2	TRBV7-7	NA	CASSFGTSGRKDEQFF	TGTGCCAGCAGCTTCGGGACTAGCGGGAGGAAGGATGAGCAGTTCTTC
TRBJ1-2	TRBD1	TRBV5-4	few	CASSLQGRRDGYTF	TGTGCCAGCAGCTTACAGGGGCGCCGGGATGGCTACACCTTC
TRBJ2-5	TRBD2	TRBV7-9	NA	CASSSGGGERETQYF	TGTGCCAGCAGCTCGGGCGGGGGGGAAAGGGAGACCCAGTACTTC
TRBJ1-6	NA	TRBV28	NA	CASSLLRSNSPLHF	TGTGCCAGCAGTTTATTGAGGAGTAATTCACCCCTCCACTTT
TRBJ1-4	NA	TRBV28	once	CASSLRTGSNEKLFF	TGTGCCAGCAGCCTCCGGACGGGAAGTAATGAAAAACTGTTTTTT
TRBJ2-1	TRBD1	TRBV29-1	NA	CSARDRAYNEQFF	TGCAGCGCCCGGGACAGGGCATACAATGAGCAGTTCTTC
TRBJ2-5	TRBD1	TRBV5-5	NA	CASSSQGTDKETQYF	TGTGCCAGCAGCTCCCAGGGGACAGATAAAGAGACCCAGTACTTC
TRBJ2-7	NA	TRBV27	few	CASTPVNLTNF	TGTGCCAGCACTCCGGTGAACCTTACGAACTTC
TRBJ2-6	NA	TRBV24-1	once	CATSDSRAPSGANVLTF	TGTGCCACCAGTGATTCGCGGGCCCCCTCTGGGGCCAACGTCCTGACTTTC
TRBJ2-7	NA	TRBV10-3	NA	CATERGGAFHEQYF	TGTGCCACCGAAAGGGGGGGCGCTTTCCACGAGCAGTACTTC
TRBJ1-6	NA	TRBV3-1/TRBV3-2	NA	CASSVRQSNSPLHF	TGTGCCAGCAGCGTTAGACAGAGTAATTCACCCCTCCACTTT